This record looks at one TCR beta chain sequence and its context. The sample is drawn from a study of T cells in Graves' hyperthyroidism and ophthalmopathy. Researchers took RNA transcripts and amplified the TCR beta CDR3 regions from them. The HTBI set primed first-round TCR CDR3 RT-PCR. TCRdb recomputed calls from the multiplex PCR reads with MiXCR, one row per CDR3 protein. The sample yields roughly 96,000 distinct CDR3 sequences, roughly half seen once. Graves' hyperthyroidism qualified as stable when ophthalmopathy did not progress within 18 months. Clinicians diagnosed patients from clinical symptoms, serum thyroxine and TRAb, thyroid ultrasound and orbital computed tomography. V lost 1 base and J lost 3; bases outside the gene matches: 4. Germline V CDR1 and CDR2: SGDLS, YYNGEE. This CDR3 has 15 residues.

Sequencing input: blood. This receptor was taken from a middle-aged woman with Graves' hyperthyroidism. The genes are TRBV9 and TRBJ1-2; 9 bases are shared with TRBD1. CDR3 bases: TGTGCCAGCAGCGTAATGGGACAGGGCGACTATGGCTACACCTTC. Its protein product is CASSVMGQGDYGYTF.